This entry lists 14 T cell receptor beta chains sequenced from one sample in a study of metastatic and nonmetastatic thyroid tumors. TCRdb called clones again from the PCR reads with MiXCR. The sample lists some 12,000 clones; roughly 26% were seen once. Nobody among the patients had been given any treatment before thyroid surgery. Sequencing was performed on tumor tissue. The origin of the receptors is a female donor with papillary thyroid cancer or a benign thyroid nodule (not recorded which). Some clones in this sample may be carry-over from other donors' samples.

The V gene is TRBV20-1, the J gene TRBJ1-2; tentative D call: TRBD1 (6 bases). The germline V gene has CDR1 DFQATT and CDR2 SNEGSKA (reference sequence). The CDR3 loop spans 14 amino acids. The V end was cut by 0 bases, the J end by 2 bases, with 10 bases between. CDR3 DNA: TGCAGTGCTAGAGATTACAGGGACAACTATGGCTACACCTTC. It specifies CSARDYRDNYGYTF.

The chain joins TRBV7-2 to TRBJ2-5; D is unresolved. V lost 1 base, J lost 5 bases, and 8 bases lay in between. Germline values: CDR1 SGHTA, CDR2 FQGNSA. The CDR3 consists of 13 residues. The CDR3 protein is CASSLDRLETQYF. The DNA for the CDR3 is TGTGCCAGCAGCTTAGATAGATTGGAGACCCAGTACTTC.

The chain joins TRBV4-3 to TRBJ2-2; tentatively, D is TRBD2 (6 bases). V dropped 0 bases and J dropped 4 bases, with 12 bases sitting between them. The germline V gene has CDR1 LGHNA and CDR2 YSLEER. This CDR3 is 16 amino acids long. In DNA form, the CDR3 reads TGCGCCAGCAGCCAAGAAATGAGGGAGGCCACCGGGGAGCTGTTTTTT. It encodes CASSQEMREATGELFF.

This clone was detected a few times. The chain combines TRBV6-2 or TRBV6-3 with TRBJ2-7; weak D call: TRBD2 (6 bases). The V end was cut by 1 base, the J end by 7 bases, with 8 bases between. This CDR3 spans 12 amino acids. The germline gives CDR1 MNHEY, CDR2 SVGEGT. The CDR3 region is CASSYFRGEQYF. CDR3 nucleotides: TGTGCCAGCAGTTACTTCCGGGGGGAGCAGTACTTC.

This clone was detected a few times. This rearrangement joins TRBV29-1 to TRBJ2-5, with TRBD2 identical over 10 bases. CDR1 SQVTM and CDR2 ANQGSEA come from the germline V gene. J was trimmed by 0 bases and V by 1 base; bases with no gene match: 2. This CDR3 spans 15 amino acids. CDR3 nucleotides: TGCAGCGTTGAAGGGACTAGCGGAAACCAAGAGACCCAGTACTTC. Translating it yields CSVEGTSGNQETQYF.

CDR3 DNA: TGTGCCAGCAGTTACTCGCGGGGGGGACTAGCGGGAAGGAATGAGCAGTTCTTC. This encodes CASSYSRGGLAGRNEQFF. V is TRBV6-5 and J is TRBJ2-1, with 13 positions matching TRBD2. Trimming at V came to 0 bases and at J to 7 bases, leaving 9 bases not matched to a gene. This CDR3 has 18 residues. Germline CDR1 is MNHEY and CDR2 is SVGAGI.

V usage is TRBV2 and J usage is TRBJ2-5; 7 bases agree with TRBD1. This CDR3 is 15 amino acids long. V shed 6 bases, J shed 1 base, and the junction held 8 bases outside the gene matches. Germline V CDR1 and CDR2: SNHLY, FYNNEI. The chain's CDR3 is CASRETGSRQETQYF. The CDR3 DNA sequence: TGTGCCAGCAGAGAGACAGGGTCACGCCAAGAGACCCAGTACTTC.

V is TRBV18 and J is TRBJ2-2; TRBD1 aligns across 8 bases. The V gene's germline CDR1 is KGHSH and CDR2 LQKENI. The CDR3 loop spans 16 amino acids. With V trimmed by 2 bases and J by 4 bases, 6 bases remained unmatched. The CDR3: CASSPSGRGPTGELFF. The DNA for the CDR3 is TGTGCCAGCTCACCATCGGGCAGGGGGCCCACCGGGGAGCTGTTTTTT. Based on the CDR3 plus reference TRBV18 and TRBJ2-2, the full variable domain is NAGVMQNPRHLVRRRGQEARLRCSPMKGHSHVYWYRQLPEEGLKFMVYLQKENIIDESGMPKERFSAEFPKEGPSILRIQQVVRGDSAAYFCASSPSGRGPTGELFFGEGSRLTVL.

The rearrangement joins TRBV20-1 to TRBJ2-1; no reliable D call. The CDR3 runs 13 residues. Germline V gives CDR1 DFQATT, CDR2 SNEGSKA (reference sequence). The V end was cut by 2 bases, the J end by 4 bases, with 9 bases between. The CDR3 sequence: CSARSRNYNEQFF. In nucleotides, the CDR3 is TGCAGTGCTAGAAGCCGGAATTACAATGAGCAGTTCTTC.

This clone appeared a few times. V gene TRBV6-6 combines with J gene TRBJ2-3; 11 nucleotides agree with TRBD1. Germline trimming cut 3 bases from V and 5 bases from J; bases unmatched to any gene: 7. Germline-derived CDR1 and CDR2 are MNHNY and SVGAGI (reference sequence). The CDR3 totals 16 residues. Here the CDR3 reads CASSYYRDRGKDTQYF. CDR3 in DNA: TGTGCCAGCAGTTATTACCGGGACAGGGGGAAAGATACGCAGTATTTT.

This chain connects TRBV11-2 to TRBJ2-1, with D possibly TRBD2 on 5 matching bases. The CDR3 has 15 residues. Germline values: CDR1 SGHAT, CDR2 FQNNGV. With 2 bases removed from V and 4 bases from J, the gap between germline ends came to 12 bases. Here the CDR3 reads CASSLTAEAYNEQFF. CDR3 DNA sequence: TGTGCCAGCAGCTTAACAGCGGAAGCTTACAATGAGCAGTTCTTC.

This clone was observed a few times. This chain links TRBV28 with TRBJ1-6; 9 bases are shared with TRBD1. The V gene end was trimmed by 2 bases and the J gene end by 10 bases; junction bases not matched to a gene: 6. Germline CDR1 MDHEN, CDR2 SYDVKM. The CDR3 extends over 15 amino acids. DNA for the CDR3: TGTGCCAGCAGTTTAGGGGACAGGGAAGGATCACCCCTCCACTTT. It is translated as CASSLGDREGSPLHF.

This clone was picked up a small number of times. This chain uses TRBV12-3 or TRBV12-4 with TRBJ1-2, with 9 bases matching TRBD1. The CDR3 runs 14 residues. The V and J ends lost 5 bases and 5 bases, in that order; junction bases with no gene match: 6. CDR3 region: CASSRQGGGYGYTF. The CDR3 DNA reads as TGTGCCAGCAGTCGACAGGGGGGAGGTTATGGCTACACCTTC.

This clone is termed medium-sized. One end of the junction fails to match germline, which may point to a read error. The chain is built from TRBV19 and TRBJ2-7; D unresolved. Germline CDR1 reads LNHDA; CDR2 reads SQIVND (reference sequence). CDR3 length equals 12 residues. CDR3 protein: CASSIIPDRLDF. The CDR3 DNA sequence: TGTGCCAGTAGTATAATCCCAGACCGGCTGGACTTC.